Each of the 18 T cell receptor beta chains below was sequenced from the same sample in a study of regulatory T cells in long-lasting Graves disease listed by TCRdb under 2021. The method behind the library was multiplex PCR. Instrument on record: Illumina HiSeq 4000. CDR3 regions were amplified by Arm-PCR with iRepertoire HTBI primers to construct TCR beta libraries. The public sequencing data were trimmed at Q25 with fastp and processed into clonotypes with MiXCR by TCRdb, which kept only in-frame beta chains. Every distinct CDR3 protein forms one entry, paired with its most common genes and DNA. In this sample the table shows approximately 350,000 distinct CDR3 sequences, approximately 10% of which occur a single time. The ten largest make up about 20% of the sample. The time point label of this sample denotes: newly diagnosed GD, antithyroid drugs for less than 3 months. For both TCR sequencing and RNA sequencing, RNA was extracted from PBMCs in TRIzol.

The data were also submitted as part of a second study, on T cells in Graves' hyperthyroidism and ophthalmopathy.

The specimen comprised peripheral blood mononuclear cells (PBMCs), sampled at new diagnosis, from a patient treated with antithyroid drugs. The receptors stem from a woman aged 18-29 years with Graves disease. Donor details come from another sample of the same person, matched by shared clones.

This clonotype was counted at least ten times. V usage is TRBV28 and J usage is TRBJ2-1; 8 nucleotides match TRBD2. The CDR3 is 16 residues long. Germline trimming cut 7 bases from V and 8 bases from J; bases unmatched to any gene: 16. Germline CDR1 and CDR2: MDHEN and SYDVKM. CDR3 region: CASTPQEAGGNDEQFF. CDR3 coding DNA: TGTGCCAGCACCCCCCAGGAGGCGGGAGGTAACGATGAGCAGTTCTTC.

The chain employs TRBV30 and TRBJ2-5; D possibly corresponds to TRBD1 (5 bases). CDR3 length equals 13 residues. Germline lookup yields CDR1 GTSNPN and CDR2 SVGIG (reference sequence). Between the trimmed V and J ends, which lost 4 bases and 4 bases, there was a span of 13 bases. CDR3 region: CAWIGAGSETQYF. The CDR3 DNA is TGTGCCTGGATAGGGGCAGGGTCAGAGACCCAGTACTTC.

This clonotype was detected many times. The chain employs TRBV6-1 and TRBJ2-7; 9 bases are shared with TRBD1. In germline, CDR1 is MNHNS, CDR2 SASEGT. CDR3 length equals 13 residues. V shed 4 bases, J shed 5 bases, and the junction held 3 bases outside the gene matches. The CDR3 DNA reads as TGTGCCAGCAGTGGGGACAGGGTTGACGAGCAGTACTTC. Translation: CASSGDRVDEQYF.

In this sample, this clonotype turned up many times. In DNA, the CDR3 is TGTGCCAGCAGTACGGGACTAGCCAAAAACATTCAGTACTTC. The encoded protein is CASSTGLAKNIQYF. The chain recombines TRBV28 with TRBJ2-4, with D perhaps TRBD2 (6 bases). The CDR3 loop spans 14 amino acids. Trimming took 5 bases from V and 0 from J, leaving 8 bases between them. The germline V gene has CDR1 MDHEN and CDR2 SYDVKM. The full variable domain, completed using reference TRBV28 and TRBJ2-4, is DVKVTQSSRYLVKRTGEKVFLECVQDMDHENMFWYRQDPGLGLRLIYFSYDVKMKEKGDIPEGYSVSREKKERFSLILESASTNQTSMYLCASSTGLAKNIQYFGAGTRLSVL.

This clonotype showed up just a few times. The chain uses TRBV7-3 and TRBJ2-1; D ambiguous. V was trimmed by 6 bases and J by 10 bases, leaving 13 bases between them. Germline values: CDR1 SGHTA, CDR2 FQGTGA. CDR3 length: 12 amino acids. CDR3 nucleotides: TGTGCCAGCAGGGTGGTGGGCGGAGAGCAGTTCTTC. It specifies CASRVVGGEQFF.

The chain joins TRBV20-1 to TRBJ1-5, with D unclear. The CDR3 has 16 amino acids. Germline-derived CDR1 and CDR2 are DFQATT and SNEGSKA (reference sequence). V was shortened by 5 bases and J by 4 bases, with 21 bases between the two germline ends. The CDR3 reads CSAPETPGSGNQPQHF. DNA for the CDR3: TGCAGTGCTCCGGAAACCCCGGGCAGTGGTAATCAGCCCCAGCATTTT.

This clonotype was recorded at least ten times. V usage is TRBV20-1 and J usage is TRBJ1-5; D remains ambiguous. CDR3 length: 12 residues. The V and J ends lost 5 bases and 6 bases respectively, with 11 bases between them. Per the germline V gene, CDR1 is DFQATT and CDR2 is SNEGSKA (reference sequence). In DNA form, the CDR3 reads TGCAGTGCTGGACCCTGGGGTCAGCCCCAGCATTTT. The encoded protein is CSAGPWGQPQHF.

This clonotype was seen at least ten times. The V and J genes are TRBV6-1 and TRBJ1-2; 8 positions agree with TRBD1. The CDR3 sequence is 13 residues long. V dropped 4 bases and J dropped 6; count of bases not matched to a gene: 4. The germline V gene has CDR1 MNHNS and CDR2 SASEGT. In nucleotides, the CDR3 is TGTGCCAGCAGTGGGACAGGGAGAGATGGCTACACCTTC. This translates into CASSGTGRDGYTF.

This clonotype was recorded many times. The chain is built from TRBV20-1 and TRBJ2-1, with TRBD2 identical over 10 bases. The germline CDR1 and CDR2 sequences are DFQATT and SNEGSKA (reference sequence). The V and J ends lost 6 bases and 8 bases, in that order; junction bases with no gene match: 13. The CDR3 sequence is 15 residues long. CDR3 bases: TGCAGTGCCCCTGCGGCTAGCGGGAGAGACGATGAGCAGTTCTTC. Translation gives CSAPAASGRDDEQFF.

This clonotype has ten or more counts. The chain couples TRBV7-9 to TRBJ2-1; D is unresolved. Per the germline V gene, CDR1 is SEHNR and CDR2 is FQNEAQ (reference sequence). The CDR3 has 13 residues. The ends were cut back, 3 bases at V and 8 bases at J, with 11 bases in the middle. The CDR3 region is CASSLIEMDEQFF. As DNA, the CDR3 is TGTGCCAGCAGCTTGATAGAGATGGATGAGCAGTTCTTC.

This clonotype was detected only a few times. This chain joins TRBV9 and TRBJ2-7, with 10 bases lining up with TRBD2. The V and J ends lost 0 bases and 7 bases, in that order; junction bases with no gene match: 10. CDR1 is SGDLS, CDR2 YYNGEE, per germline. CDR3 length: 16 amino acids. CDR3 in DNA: TGTGCCAGCAGCGTAGATGGCAGCGGGAGGGCGCGGGAGCAGTACTTC. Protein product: CASSVDGSGRAREQYF. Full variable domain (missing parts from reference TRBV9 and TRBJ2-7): DSGVTQTPKHLITATGQRVTLRCSPRSGDLSVYWYQQSLDQGLQFLIQYYNGEERAKGNILERFSAQQFPDLHSELNLSSLELGDSALYFCASSVDGSGRAREQYFGPGTRLTVT.

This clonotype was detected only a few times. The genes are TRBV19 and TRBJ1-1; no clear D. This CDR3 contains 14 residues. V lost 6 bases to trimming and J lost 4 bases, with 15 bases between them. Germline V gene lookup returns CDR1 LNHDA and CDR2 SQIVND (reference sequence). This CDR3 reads CASSLGTRGTEAFF. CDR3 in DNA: TGTGCCAGTAGCCTGGGTACACGGGGCACTGAAGCTTTCTTT.

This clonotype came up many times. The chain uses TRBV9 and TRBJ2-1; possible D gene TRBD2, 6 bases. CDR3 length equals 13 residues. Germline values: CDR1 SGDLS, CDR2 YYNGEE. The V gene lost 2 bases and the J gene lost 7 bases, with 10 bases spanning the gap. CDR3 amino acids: CASSVGTQNEQFF. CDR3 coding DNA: TGTGCCAGCAGCGTCGGGACTCAGAATGAGCAGTTCTTC.

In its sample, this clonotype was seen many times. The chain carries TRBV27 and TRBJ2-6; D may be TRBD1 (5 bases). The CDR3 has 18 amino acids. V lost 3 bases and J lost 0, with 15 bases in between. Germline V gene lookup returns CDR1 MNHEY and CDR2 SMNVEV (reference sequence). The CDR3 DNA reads TGTGCCAGCAGTTTTGACAGCCGCCACCTCTCTGGGGCCAACGTCCTGACTTTC. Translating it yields CASSFDSRHLSGANVLTF.

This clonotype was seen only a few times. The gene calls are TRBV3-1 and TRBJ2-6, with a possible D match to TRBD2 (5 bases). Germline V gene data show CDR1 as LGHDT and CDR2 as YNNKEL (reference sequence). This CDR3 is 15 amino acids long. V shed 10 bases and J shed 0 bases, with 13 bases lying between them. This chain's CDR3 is CATSGISSGANVLTF. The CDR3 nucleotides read TGTGCCACCTCGGGGATCAGCTCTGGGGCCAACGTCCTGACTTTC.

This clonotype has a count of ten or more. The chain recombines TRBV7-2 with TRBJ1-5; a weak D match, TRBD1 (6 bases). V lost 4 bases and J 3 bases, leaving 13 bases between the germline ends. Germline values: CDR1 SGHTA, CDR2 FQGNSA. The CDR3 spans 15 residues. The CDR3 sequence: CASSSGHSINQPQHF. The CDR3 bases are TGTGCCAGCAGCTCGGGACACTCGATCAATCAGCCCCAGCATTTT.

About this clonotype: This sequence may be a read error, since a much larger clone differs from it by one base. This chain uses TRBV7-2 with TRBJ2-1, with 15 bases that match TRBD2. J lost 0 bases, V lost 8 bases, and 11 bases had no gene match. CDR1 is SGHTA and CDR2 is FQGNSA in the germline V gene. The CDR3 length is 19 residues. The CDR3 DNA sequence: TGTGCCAGCGGCCAGGGACTAGCGGGAGGAAAAGGCTCCTACAATGAGCAGTTCTTC. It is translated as CASGQGLAGGKGSYNEQFF.

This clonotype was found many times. The CDR3 sequence is CSARDGGLWNEQFF. The CDR3 DNA reads as TGCAGTGCTAGAGACGGGGGCCTGTGGAATGAGCAGTTCTTC. V and J are TRBV20-1 and TRBJ2-1; D tentatively reads TRBD1 or TRBD2 (6 bases each). V lost 0 bases, J lost 7 bases, and 13 bases lay in between. The CDR3 is 14 amino acids. Germline-derived CDR1 and CDR2 are DFQATT and SNEGSKA (reference sequence).